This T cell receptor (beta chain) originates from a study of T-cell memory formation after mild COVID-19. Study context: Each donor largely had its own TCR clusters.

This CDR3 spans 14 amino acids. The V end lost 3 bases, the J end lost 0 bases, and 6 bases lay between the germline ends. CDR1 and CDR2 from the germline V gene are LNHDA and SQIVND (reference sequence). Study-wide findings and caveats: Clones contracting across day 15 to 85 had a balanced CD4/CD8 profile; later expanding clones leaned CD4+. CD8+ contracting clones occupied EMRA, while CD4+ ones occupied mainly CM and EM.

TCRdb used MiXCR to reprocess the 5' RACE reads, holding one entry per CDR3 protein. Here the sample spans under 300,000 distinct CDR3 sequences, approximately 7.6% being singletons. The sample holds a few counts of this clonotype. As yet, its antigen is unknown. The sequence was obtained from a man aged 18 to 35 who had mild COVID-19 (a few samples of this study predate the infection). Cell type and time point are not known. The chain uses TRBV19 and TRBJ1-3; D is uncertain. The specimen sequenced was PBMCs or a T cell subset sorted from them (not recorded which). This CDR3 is CASSIRISGNTIYF. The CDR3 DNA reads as TGTGCCAGTAGTATCCGAATCTCTGGAAACACCATATATTTT.